These T cell receptor beta chains were read from a single sample in a study of blood T cell repertoires in COVID-19. Sequencing used immunoSEQ multiplex PCR; TCRdb keeps in-frame clones, though not all of them. The sample shows some 490,000 clones, approximately 85% of them seen only once. The material sequenced was peripheral blood. The source is a human donor in a cohort sampled during active COVID-19. The CDR3 runs from the conserved cysteine through the conserved F or W. The order of the fields is CDR3 length, clone size, V gene, D gene, J gene, CDR3 protein, CDR3 DNA. A D gene is named only where the DNA matches it firmly. For some rows the clone size is stated as once, few or many, or as a class when expanded; others skip it.

>18|NA|TRBV6-1|NA|TRBJ1-5
CASSEARGRDVSNQPQHF
TGTGCCAGCAGTGAAGCGCGAGGGAGGGACGTTAGCAATCAGCCCCAGCATTTT
>14|NA|TRBV3-1/TRBV3-2|NA|TRBJ2-1
CASSPSRGIRRQFF
TGTGCCAGCAGCCCCTCCCGGGGGATCCGAAGACAGTTCTTC
>14|NA|TRBV28|NA|TRBJ1-1
CASREGPGHTEAFF
TGTGCCAGCAGGGAGGGCCCGGGGCACACTGAAGCTTTCTTT
>14|once|TRBV5-1|TRBD1|TRBJ1-4
CASSLQGDHEKLFF
TGCGCCAGCAGCTTACAGGGGGATCATGAAAAACTGTTTTTT
>14|once|TRBV2|NA|TRBJ2-3
CASRPLPGTDTQYF
TGTGCCAGCAGACCACTTCCAGGAACAGATACGCAGTATTTT
>12|NA|TRBV12-3/TRBV12-4|TRBD1|TRBJ2-7
CASSPGGYEQYF
TGTGCCAGCAGTCCAGGGGGCTACGAGCAGTACTTC
>14|NA|TRBV5-8|NA|TRBJ2-1
CASSARLSGNEQFF
TGTGCCAGCAGCGCTAGACTAAGCGGCAATGAGCAGTTCTTC
>18|NA|TRBV4-2|NA|TRBJ2-2
CASSRDASTSIGTGELFF
TGTGCCAGCAGCCGGGATGCCTCGACTAGTATCGGCACCGGGGAGCTGTTTTTT
>18|NA|TRBV14|NA|TRBJ2-5
CASSQGWASHDTQETQYF
TGTGCCAGCAGCCAAGGTTGGGCTAGCCATGATACGCAAGAGACCCAGTACTTC
>14|NA|TRBV3-1/TRBV3-2|NA|TRBJ2-3
CASSRRLGVDTQYF
TGTGCCAGCAGCCGTCGGCTAGGAGTAGATACGCAGTATTTT
>16|once|TRBV27|TRBD1|TRBJ1-4
CASSLSPGTGGEKLFF
TGTGCCAGCAGTTTATCACCCGGGACAGGGGGTGAAAAACTGTTTTTT
>13|NA|TRBV29-1|NA|TRBJ1-5
CSVGDSYNQPQHF
TGCAGCGTGGGTGACAGTTACAATCAGCCCCAGCATTTT
>19|NA|TRBV7-3|TRBD2|TRBJ2-2
CASSPPIRVAGDHTGELFF
TGTGCCAGCAGCCCTCCTATTAGGGTAGCGGGAGATCACACCGGGGAGCTGTTTTTT
>15|NA|TRBV19|NA|TRBJ2-5
CASSIKGVAQETQYF
TGTGCCAGTAGTATTAAGGGGGTCGCCCAAGAGACCCAGTACTTC
>16|NA|TRBV4-1|TRBD2|TRBJ2-1
CASSQILAISYNEQFF
TGCGCCAGCAGCCAGATACTAGCGATCTCCTACAATGAGCAGTTCTTC
>14|NA|TRBV25-1|NA|TRBJ1-5
CASSTGLGNQPQHF
TGTGCCAGCAGCACGGGACTGGGCAATCAGCCCCAGCATTTT
>16|NA|TRBV7-9|TRBD2|TRBJ2-3
CASSLYSAGAGDTQYF
TGTGCCAGCAGCTTATACTCCGCGGGAGCAGGGGATACGCAGTATTTT
>14|NA|TRBV27|NA|TRBJ2-5
CASSSYGLQETQYF
TGTGCCAGCAGTTCCTACGGACTTCAAGAGACCCAGTACTTC
>15|NA|TRBV7-9|TRBD2|TRBJ2-1
CASSVTSGAYNEQFF
TGTGCCAGCAGCGTAACTAGCGGAGCGTACAATGAGCAGTTCTTC
>14|NA|TRBV6-4|NA|TRBJ1-2
CASSEFASNYGYTF
TGTGCCAGCAGTGAGTTCGCGTCTAACTATGGCTACACCTTC
>18|NA|TRBV24-1|TRBD2|TRBJ2-5
CATSGASGSRSSWGTQYF
TGTGCCACCAGTGGCGCTAGCGGGAGCCGTTCCTCGTGGGGGACCCAGTACTTC
>16|NA|TRBV11-2|TRBD1|TRBJ1-2
CASSSAGQGPIYGYTF
TGTGCCAGCAGCTCCGCGGGACAGGGGCCAATCTACGGCTACACCTTC
>19|NA|TRBV7-2|TRBD1|TRBJ1-3
CASSSWRDRGLPSGNTIYF
TGTGCCAGCAGCTCTTGGCGGGACAGGGGCCTCCCTTCTGGAAACACCATATATTTT
>19|NA|TRBV27|TRBD1|TRBJ2-6
CASSLLGQADQSGANVLTF
TGTGCCAGCAGTCTGCTGGGACAGGCGGACCAGTCTGGGGCCAACGTCCTGACTTTC
>14|few|TRBV7-9|NA|TRBJ1-2
CASSYLEGGYGYTF
TGTGCCAGCAGCTACCTCGAGGGAGGCTATGGCTACACCTTC
>17|NA|TRBV7-2|NA|TRBJ2-2
CASSFRFSGSNTGELFF
TGTGCCAGCAGCTTTAGGTTTTCGGGATCGAACACCGGGGAGCTGTTTTTT
>12|NA|TRBV5-1|NA|TRBJ2-7
CASSLGDSEQYF
TGCGCCAGCAGCTTGGGTGACTCCGAGCAGTACTTC
>16|NA|TRBV28|TRBD2|TRBJ2-7
CASSPASGRTPYEQYF
TGTGCCAGCAGTCCGGCTAGCGGGCGTACCCCGTACGAGCAGTACTTC
>16|NA|TRBV7-3|TRBD2|TRBJ2-1
CASSSRTSGSYNEQFF
TGTGCCAGCAGCTCCCGGACTAGCGGGAGTTATAATGAGCAGTTCTTC
>14|NA|TRBV28|NA|TRBJ2-7
CASSPGGRSYEQYF
TGTGCCAGCAGTCCCGGTGGTCGCTCCTACGAGCAGTACTTC
>15|NA|TRBV7-7|NA|TRBJ2-1
CASSLAGGTYNEQFF
TGTGCTAGCAGCTTAGCAGGCGGGACCTACAATGAGCAGTTCTTC
>15|NA|TRBV6-5|TRBD1|TRBJ1-1
CASRRRTGEYTEAFF
TGTGCCAGCAGGAGAAGGACAGGGGAGTACACTGAAGCTTTCTTT
>14|NA|TRBV6-4|NA|TRBJ2-2
CASSPLVSTGELFF
TGTGCCAGCAGTCCGTTAGTAAGCACCGGGGAGCTGTTTTTT
>16|NA|TRBV3-1/TRBV3-2|TRBD1|TRBJ2-2
CASSPRDRGNTGELFF
TGTGCCAGCAGCCCTCGGGACAGGGGAAACACCGGGGAGCTGTTTTTT
>13|NA|TRBV12-3/TRBV12-4|NA|TRBJ1-1
CASSSGGNSVAFF
TGTGCCAGCAGCTCGGGGGGCAATAGTGTAGCTTTCTTT
>11|NA|TRBV28|NA|TRBJ2-7
CASSPAYEQYF
TGTGCCAGCAGTCCAGCCTACGAGCAGTACTTC
>15|NA|TRBV6-2/TRBV6-3|TRBD1|TRBJ1-6
CASSRGQVGNSPLHF
TGTGCCAGCAGCCGCGGACAGGTCGGGAATTCACCCCTCCACTTT
>15|NA|TRBV28|TRBD1|TRBJ2-1
CASSLWIQGASEQFF
TGTGCCAGCAGTTTATGGATTCAGGGGGCTAGTGAGCAGTTCTTC
>14|NA|TRBV11-2|NA|TRBJ1-1
CASSLGTGNTEAFF
TGTGCCAGCAGCTTAGGTACAGGGAACACTGAAGCTTTCTTT
>14|NA|TRBV2|TRBD1|TRBJ1-5
CASYRDRGGQPQHF
TGTGCCAGCTACCGGGACAGGGGTGGCCAGCCCCAGCATTTT
>14|NA|TRBV19|NA|TRBJ1-2
CASRQEGPNYGYTF
TGTGCCAGTAGACAGGAGGGACCTAACTATGGCTACACCTTC
>13|NA|TRBV5-3|NA|TRBJ1-2
CARSLAAVLGYTF
TGTGCCAGAAGCTTGGCAGCGGTTCTCGGCTACACCTTC
>20|few|TRBV7-8|TRBD2|TRBJ2-3
CASSLGSWRWEAGGIDTQYF
TGTGCCAGCAGCTTAGGTTCTTGGCGGTGGGAAGCGGGAGGCATAGATACGCAGTATTTT
>14|NA|TRBV6-5|NA|TRBJ1-2
CASSRDKTLYGYTF
TGTGCCAGCAGTCGGGACAAGACTCTGTATGGCTACACCTTC
>16|NA|TRBV19|NA|TRBJ1-3
CASRRYTGFPGNTIYF
TGTGCCAGTAGAAGATACACGGGATTTCCTGGAAACACCATATATTTT
>15|NA|TRBV27|NA|TRBJ2-2
CASSFQGGYTGELFF
TGTGCCAGCAGTTTCCAGGGGGGTTATACCGGGGAGCTGTTTTTT
>15|NA|TRBV5-1|TRBD2|TRBJ2-7
CASSLAGGAAYEQYF
TGCGCCAGCAGCTTGGCGGGGGGGGCGGCCTACGAGCAGTACTTC
>17|NA|TRBV11-2|NA|TRBJ1-5
CASSLGVCIFGNQPQHF
TGTGCCAGCAGCTTAGGCGTTTGCATTTTTGGCAATCAGCCCCAGCATTTT
>14|NA|TRBV7-3|TRBD1|TRBJ1-1
CASSLDRGNTEAFF
TGTGCCAGCAGCCTGGACAGGGGGAACACTGAAGCTTTCTTT
>14|NA|TRBV6-6|NA|TRBJ1-1
CASRNLRGGTEAFF
TGTGCCAGCAGAAACCTAAGGGGAGGGACTGAAGCTTTCTTT
>16|NA|TRBV5-5|NA|TRBJ2-1
CASSLEGAVRYNEQFF
TGTGCCAGCAGCTTGGAAGGGGCCGTTAGATACAATGAGCAGTTCTTC
>13|NA|TRBV11-3|TRBD2|TRBJ2-1
CASSSGLAGGLFF
TGTGCCAGCAGCTCCGGACTAGCGGGGGGTCTGTTCTTC
>15|NA|TRBV19|TRBD1|TRBJ1-3
CASSIDRGPGNTIYF
TGTGCCAGTAGTATCGACAGGGGCCCTGGAAACACCATATATTTT
>13|once|TRBV11-3|TRBD1|TRBJ1-1
CASSSQTGTEAFF
TGTGCCAGCAGCTCACAGACAGGGACTGAAGCTTTCTTT
>16|NA|TRBV3-1/TRBV3-2|TRBD1|TRBJ1-2
CASSTRQGRINYGYTF
TGTGCCAGCAGCACACGACAGGGGCGGATAAACTATGGCTACACCTTC
>13|NA|TRBV11-2|NA|TRBJ2-7
CASSLAQAYEQYF
TGTGCCAGCAGCTTAGCGCAGGCCTACGAGCAGTACTTC
>15|NA|TRBV18|NA|TRBJ2-3
CASSPLEVVTDTQYF
TGTGCCAGCTCACCACTAGAAGTAGTAACAGATACGCAGTATTTT
>15|NA|TRBV19|NA|TRBJ1-5
CATQGIRDSNQPQHF
TGTGCCACCCAGGGGATCCGGGATTCAAATCAGCCCCAGCATTTT
>16|NA|TRBV30|TRBD1|TRBJ1-3
CAWSVPLTGSGNTIYF
TGTGCCTGGAGTGTTCCCTTGACAGGGTCTGGAAACACCATATATTTT